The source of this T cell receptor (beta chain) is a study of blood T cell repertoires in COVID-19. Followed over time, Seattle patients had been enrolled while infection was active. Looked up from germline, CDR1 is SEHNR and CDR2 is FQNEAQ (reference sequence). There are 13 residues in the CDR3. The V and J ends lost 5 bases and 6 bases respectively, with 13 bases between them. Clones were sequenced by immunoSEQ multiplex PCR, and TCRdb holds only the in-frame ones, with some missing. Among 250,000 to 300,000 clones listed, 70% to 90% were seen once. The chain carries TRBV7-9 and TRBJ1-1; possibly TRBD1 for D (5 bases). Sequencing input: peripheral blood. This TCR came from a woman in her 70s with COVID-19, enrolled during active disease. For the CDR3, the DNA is TGTGCCAGCAGCCTACCACAGGCCCCTGAAGCTTTCTTT. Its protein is CASSLPQAPEAFF. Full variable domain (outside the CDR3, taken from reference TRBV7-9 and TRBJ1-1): DTGVSQNPRHKITKRGQNVTFRCDPISEHNRLYWYRQTLGQGPEFLTYFQNEAQLEKSRLLSDRFSAERPKGSFSTLEIQRTEQGDSAMYLCASSLPQAPEAFFGQGTRLTVV.